Listed below are T cell receptor beta chains from one sample, sequenced in a study of T cells in Graves' hyperthyroidism and ophthalmopathy. TCRdb re-analysed the multiplex PCR reads in MiXCR, keeping a single row per CDR3 protein. The table has approximately 400,000 distinct CDR3 sequences, 19% seen once. Source material: blood. The receptor set was obtained from a woman aged 18-30 years with Graves' hyperthyroidism. Each CDR3 is given with its conserved first and last residue. Fields, in order: D gene, V gene, J gene, clone size, CDR3 protein, CDR3 DNA. D genes are given only for firm matches. Part of the rows lack a size; the others show once, few, many or a class for expanded clones.

NA,TRBV28,TRBJ1-1,NA,CASSLGILNTDAFF,TGTGCCAGCAGTTTAGGGATCTTGAACACTGATGCTTTCTTT
NA,TRBV27,TRBJ2-3,many,CASSQGGATDTQYF,TGTGCCAGCAGTCAGGGGGGGGCTACAGATACGCAGTATTTT
NA,TRBV12-3/TRBV12-4,TRBJ1-5,many,CASSLYGASNQPQHF,TGTGCCAGCAGTTTGTACGGAGCTAGCAATCAGCCCCAGCATTTT
NA,TRBV10-1,TRBJ1-1,many,CASQAGWNTEAFF,TGCGCCAGCCAGGCAGGGTGGAACACTGAAGCTTTCTTT
TRBD1,TRBV30,TRBJ2-2,once,CAWEPGQGVSNTGELFF,TGTGCCTGGGAGCCGGGACAGGGGGTGTCGAACACCGGGGAGCTGTTTTTT
NA,TRBV13,TRBJ2-7,many,CASMRDQSPYEQYF,TGTGCCAGCATGAGAGATCAAAGCCCCTACGAGCAGTACTTC
NA,TRBV20-1,TRBJ2-5,few,CSSPGRYQETQYF,TGCAGTTCTCCGGGACGATACCAAGAGACCCAGTACTTC
NA,TRBV6-5,TRBJ2-7,NA,CASSYFPDYDQYF,TGTGCCAGCAGTTACTTCCCGGACTACGATCAGTACTTC
NA,TRBV28,TRBJ1-5,few,CASSPPGGRQPQHF,TGTGCCAGCAGCCCCCCCGGGGGAAGACAGCCCCAGCATTTT
TRBD1,TRBV13,TRBJ1-1,many,CASSSRDRKNTEAFF,TGTGCCAGCAGCTCCAGGGACAGAAAGAACACTGAAGCTTTCTTT
TRBD1,TRBV27,TRBJ2-7,many,CASHKGGGQGPVEQYF,TGTGCCAGTCATAAAGGTGGGGGACAGGGACCTGTGGAGCAGTACTTC